What follows are 16 T cell receptor beta chains derived from one specimen sequenced in a study of CD8+CD57+ T cells in acquired aplastic anemia. In patients chosen for sequencing, flow cytometry had shown CD8+CD57+ cell expansion. Genomic DNA provided the template from which TCR beta VDJ and CDR3 profiles were obtained. TCRdb reprocessed the reads with MiXCR, giving one entry per CDR3 protein. Here the sample spans approximately 98,000 distinct CDR3 sequences, about 63% being singletons. Sample: sorted CD4+, CD8+, or CD8+CD57+ T cells (not recorded which) from PBMCs. All receptors derive from a human donor with aplastic anemia.

This clonotype was found a few times. The chain recombines TRBV15 with TRBJ1-2; D gene ambiguous. V was cut by 2 bases and J by 8 bases, with 18 bases left in between. The germline V gene encodes CDR1 LNHNV and CDR2 YYDKDF (reference sequence). The CDR3 sequence is 15 residues long. The CDR3 protein is CATSRTEPGPVGYTF. The DNA of the CDR3 is TGTGCCACCAGCAGAACTGAACCGGGCCCGGTGGGCTACACCTTC.

The chain couples TRBV20-1 to TRBJ2-3, with 7 bases aligning to TRBD2. The CDR3 has 16 amino acids. Germline CDR1 DFQATT, CDR2 SNEGSKA (reference sequence). The junction had 11 bases not matched to a gene; V was cut back by 3 bases and J by 2 bases. CDR3 DNA sequence: TGCAGTGCTAGTACCCCAAGCGGGGAAGCCACAGATACGCAGTATTTT. Translated, it gives CSASTPSGEATDTQYF.

This clonotype was seen a handful of times. The gene calls are TRBV10-3 and TRBJ1-2; tentatively, D is TRBD1 (5 bases). V lost 2 bases and J lost 4, with 5 bases in between. The CDR3 totals 12 residues. Germline CDR1 is ENHRY and CDR2 is SYGVKD. The CDR3 DNA reads as TGTGCCATCAGTGAGACAGGCTATGGCTACACCTTC. This translates into CAISETGYGYTF.

The rearrangement links TRBV9 to TRBJ1-2, with a weak D call TRBD1 (5 bases). The germline gives CDR1 SGDLS, CDR2 YYNGEE. The CDR3 is 12 residues long. V was clipped by 3 bases and J by 7 bases, with 10 bases between them. Here the CDR3 reads CASSGQGTGYTF. The DNA for the CDR3 is TGTGCCAGCAGCGGTCAGGGAACTGGCTACACCTTC.

The chain carries TRBV25-1 and TRBJ2-7; TRBD2 matches at 12 bases. The CDR3 is 15 amino acids. From germline, CDR1 is MGHDK and CDR2 SYGVNS. J lost 5 bases, V lost 6 bases, and 8 bases had no gene match. CDR3 DNA: TGTGCCAGCAGGGCGACTAGCGGGAGAATCGACGAGCAGTACTTC. Amino acids: CASRATSGRIDEQYF.

The gene calls are TRBV14 and TRBJ2-5; 7 bases line up with TRBD1. CDR1 is SGHDN, CDR2 FVKESK, per germline. Germline trimming cut 4 bases from V and 3 bases from J; bases unmatched to any gene: 8. The CDR3 totals 15 residues. Here the CDR3 reads CASSPMDRPEETQYF. CDR3 nucleotides: TGTGCCAGCAGCCCGATGGACAGGCCAGAAGAGACCCAGTACTTC.

The sample holds one count of this clonotype. The CDR3 DNA follows: TGTGCCAGCACCGACCCGGGAAGCGACGAGCAGTACTTC. Protein sequence: CASTDPGSDEQYF. The chain combines TRBV7-9 with TRBJ2-7; possibly TRBD2 for D (5 bases). In germline, CDR1 is SEHNR, CDR2 FQNEAQ (reference sequence). Trimming left V 7 bases short and J 5 bases short, with 15 bases between. The CDR3 totals 13 residues.

The rearrangement uses TRBV2 and TRBJ2-7; no reliable D call. The germline gives CDR1 SNHLY, CDR2 FYNNEI. This CDR3 has 12 residues. V shed 5 bases and J shed 5 bases, with 10 bases lying between them. Written as DNA, the CDR3 is TGTGCCAGCAGTAAAAGGGCTAACGAGCAGTACTTC. It encodes CASSKRANEQYF. The full variable domain, rest sourced from reference TRBV2 and TRBJ2-7, is EPEVTQTPSHQVTQMGQEVILRCVPISNHLYFYWYRQILGQKVEFLVSFYNNEISEKSEIFDDQFSVERPDGSNFTLKIRSTKLEDSAMYFCASSKRANEQYFGPGTRLTVT.

V and J are TRBV2 and TRBJ2-5; a possible D gene is TRBD2 (5 bases). V was pared by 3 bases and J by 4 bases, with 6 bases between. The germline V gene encodes CDR1 SNHLY and CDR2 FYNNEI. The CDR3 extends over 12 amino acids. The CDR3 reads CASSDRGETQYF. The CDR3 DNA follows: TGTGCCAGCAGTGATCGGGGAGAGACCCAGTACTTC.

The chain employs TRBV12-3 or TRBV12-4 and TRBJ1-6; D unclear. The ends were cut back, 6 bases at V and 7 bases at J, with 10 bases in the middle. The CDR3 length is 13 residues. For the CDR3, the DNA is TGTGCCAGCAGCCGGGTTCGGAATTCACCCCTCCACTTT. This codes for CASSRVRNSPLHF.

This chain links TRBV7-9 with TRBJ2-7; 7 bases line up with TRBD2. V trimming: 0 bases; J trimming: 3 bases; junction bases outside the gene matches: 2. This CDR3 is 14 amino acids long. In germline, CDR1 is SEHNR, CDR2 FQNEAQ (reference sequence). CDR3: CASSLALADYEQYF. CDR3 DNA: TGTGCCAGCAGCTTAGCCCTAGCGGACTACGAGCAGTACTTC. The full variable domain, completed using reference TRBV7-9 and TRBJ2-7, is DTGVSQNPRHKITKRGQNVTFRCDPISEHNRLYWYRQTLGQGPEFLTYFQNEAQLEKSRLLSDRFSAERPKGSFSTLEIQRTEQGDSAMYLCASSLALADYEQYFGPGTRLTVT.

V usage is TRBV14 and J usage is TRBJ2-3; D remains unclear. This CDR3 has 17 residues. Trimming took 1 base from V and 2 from J, leaving 16 bases between them. Germline V gene sequence: CDR1 SGHDN, CDR2 FVKESK. CDR3 in DNA: TGTGCCAGCAGCCAAGGGCTGGGTCCCCTCTTCACAGATACGCAGTATTTT. It is translated as CASSQGLGPLFTDTQYF.

This clonotype was picked up many times. This chain connects TRBV2 to TRBJ1-1; TRBD1 is a possible D gene (6 bases). Germline loops: CDR1 SNHLY, CDR2 FYNNEI. Trimming left V 7 bases short and J 4 bases short, with 10 bases between. This CDR3 region has 12 residues. This chain's CDR3 is CASIQGTTEAFF. The CDR3 DNA follows: TGTGCCAGCATTCAGGGGACCACTGAAGCTTTCTTT.

This clonotype was recorded only once. At one end the junction does not follow the germline gene, possibly because of a read error. The chain recombines TRBV12-3 or TRBV12-4 with TRBJ2-2; 7 bases agree with TRBD1. The CDR3 extends over 16 amino acids. CDR3 in amino acids: CASRKRTGTNTGELFF. CDR3 nucleotides: TGTGCCAGCCGGAAGAGGACAGGAACGAATACCGGGGAGCTGTTTTTT.

The chain links TRBV7-2 to TRBJ2-2; D is unresolved. The germline V and J ends were trimmed by 0 bases and 5 bases, with 4 bases remaining between them. The CDR3 has 13 residues. CDR1 SGHTA and CDR2 FQGNSA come from the germline V gene. The CDR3 sequence: CASSLAPTGELFF. CDR3 coding DNA: TGTGCCAGCAGCTTAGCCCCTACCGGGGAGCTGTTTTTT.

The chain carries TRBV9 and TRBJ1-4; perhaps TRBD1 as D (5 bases). The CDR3 is 15 residues long. V gave up 4 bases and J gave up 3 bases, with 13 bases separating them. Germline CDR1 SGDLS, CDR2 YYNGEE. Here the CDR3 reads CASSPVGGANEKLFF. CDR3 in DNA: TGTGCCAGCAGCCCCGTGGGGGGAGCTAATGAAAAACTGTTTTTT.